These 9 T cell receptor beta chains were sequenced from one sample in a study of T-cell reconstitution after alpha-beta-depleted transplantation in children (dated by TCRdb to the mid-2010s). Broad study findings and their caveats: About two months after transplant, the apparently early recovery of alphabetaT-cell counts reportedly depended on just several hundred clones that had expanded rapidly and came from non-depleted graft cells.

Receptor libraries were prepared by PCR. Instrument used: Illumina HiSeq 2500. To normalize quantification of the TCRbeta repertoire, the TCR libraries were built with molecular barcoding that relied on unique molecular identifiers. Through fastp at Q25 and MiXCR, TCRdb rebuilt clones from the public reads, retaining in-frame beta chains. CDR3 protein duplicates are merged, each entry listing the most common genes and DNA. This sample gives fewer than 35,000 distinct CDR3 sequences in total; 5% to 7% of them show up just once. 27% of the sample goes to the ten largest clones. These receptors are not linked to any known antigen. This specimen's time point label, per the study, means: day 60 (about 2 months) after transplantation. The sample's treatment or condition label, in plain terms: allogeneic hematopoietic cell transplantation with graft depleted of TCRalphabeta T cells and CD19 B cells. Sequencing used peripheral blood, obtained 60 days after TCRalphabeta/CD19-depleted stem cell transplant. The receptor source for this set is a child under three years old who had a stem cell transplant for acute myeloid leukemia, so the T cells may come from the graft donor.

In its sample, this clonotype was seen many times. J is TRBJ2-3 and V is TRBV20-1; D perhaps matches TRBD2 (6 bases). The CDR3 is 15 residues long. Germline assignment: CDR1 DFQATT and CDR2 SNEGSKA (reference sequence). V lost 2 bases to trimming and J lost 2 bases, with 14 bases between them. The CDR3 DNA follows: TGCAGTGCTAGAAACTGGAGGGCTGACACAGATACGCAGTATTTT. It is translated as CSARNWRADTDTQYF.

This clonotype was detected ten times or more. The gene calls are TRBV5-1 and TRBJ1-2, with D hard to call. Germline V CDR1 and CDR2: SGHRS, YFSETQ. V shed 4 bases and J shed 4 bases, with 11 bases lying between them. The CDR3 has 13 amino acids. CDR3 nucleotide sequence: TGCGCCAGCAGCAGCAAGGGTTTCTATGGCTACACCTTC. This encodes CASSSKGFYGYTF.

This clonotype was picked up many times. The CDR3: CASSLEELGYTF. CDR3 in DNA: TGTGCCAGCAGTTTAGAGGAGCTTGGCTACACCTTC. The chain combines TRBV28 with TRBJ1-2; the D is unclear. The CDR3 totals 12 residues. V gave up 2 bases and J gave up 7 bases, with 8 bases separating them. CDR1 MDHEN and CDR2 SYDVKM come from the germline V gene.

There are many counts of this clonotype. The chain employs TRBV9 and TRBJ2-5; D is ambiguous. Germline loops: CDR1 SGDLS, CDR2 YYNGEE. The V gene lost 4 bases and the J gene lost 3 bases, with 7 bases spanning the gap. The CDR3 is 12 amino acids. CDR3 in amino acids: CASSQDEETQYF. The CDR3 nucleotides are TGTGCCAGCAGCCAGGACGAAGAGACCCAGTACTTC.

This clonotype has only a few counts. This sequence joins TRBV7-9 and TRBJ2-7, with unresolved D. The germline V gene encodes CDR1 SEHNR and CDR2 FQNEAQ (reference sequence). The CDR3 contains 12 residues. V was clipped by 5 bases and J by 3 bases, with 8 bases between them. The CDR3 nucleotides read TGTGCCAGCAGCGGACGGCGCTACGAGCAGTACTTC. Protein sequence: CASSGRRYEQYF.

This clonotype has a count of ten or more. J is TRBJ2-1 and V is TRBV14; D not certain. V was trimmed by 4 bases and J by 0 bases, leaving 16 bases between them. The germline CDR1 and CDR2 sequences are SGHDN and FVKESK. CDR3 size: 17 residues. The DNA for the CDR3 is TGTGCCAGCAGCCCCTATCCTGGAGTTATCTCCTACAATGAGCAGTTCTTC. Encoded protein: CASSPYPGVISYNEQFF.

This clonotype was found many times. This CDR3 reads CASSLVSGREYNEQFF. CDR3 DNA sequence: TGTGCCAGCAGCTTAGTTAGCGGGAGGGAATACAATGAGCAGTTCTTC. The V gene is TRBV7-6, the J gene TRBJ2-1, with 11 bases fitting TRBD2. Germline lookup yields CDR1 SGHVS and CDR2 FNYEAQ. The CDR3 has 16 amino acids. V lost 1 base, J lost 4 bases, and 3 bases stayed unmatched. The whole variable domain, remainder taken from reference TRBV7-6 and TRBJ2-1, is GAGVSQSPRYKVTKRGQDVALRCDPISGHVSLYWYRQALGQGPEFLTYFNYEAQQDKSGLPNDRFSAERPEGSISTLTIQRTEQRDSAMYRCASSLVSGREYNEQFFGPGTRLTVL.

This clonotype was seen at least ten times. The CDR3 DNA sequence: TGCGCCAGCAGCCCTACAGCGACCGCTAGCACAGATACGCAGTATTTT. This translates into CASSPTATASTDTQYF. The J gene is TRBJ2-3, the V gene TRBV4-3; no reliable D call. Germline V lookup: CDR1 LGHNA, CDR2 YSLEER. The CDR3 sequence is 16 residues long. The V end lost 4 bases, the J end lost 0 bases, and 14 bases lay between the germline ends.

The chain employs TRBV20-1 and TRBJ1-6; TRBD1 is a possible D gene (6 bases). The CDR3 consists of 14 residues. V shed 2 bases and J shed 6 bases, with 11 bases lying between them. Per the germline V gene, CDR1 is DFQATT and CDR2 is SNEGSKA (reference sequence). The CDR3: CSARSGTRNSPLHF. The CDR3 bases are TGCAGTGCTAGATCCGGGACACGTAATTCACCCCTCCACTTT.